This note documents a single T cell receptor beta chain sequence. The antigen remains unidentified. Sequenced by immunoSEQ multiplex PCR; TCRdb stores in-frame clones only, minus some. This table holds around 93,000 clones, around 85% found once. The source of the sample is a study of cytomegalovirus exposure and HLA in healthy donors. Whole-study results and caveats: Three chains linked to CMV were shown in vitro to be specific for CMV antigens.

This TCR derives from a man between 18 and 35 years old in good health and CMV-seropositive. Sequencing was carried out using PBMCs.

CDR3 in amino acids: CASGRAGGYNEQFF. CDR3 DNA sequence: TGTGCCAGCGGAAGAGCGGGAGGTTACAATGAGCAGTTCTTC. The chain carries TRBV2 and TRBJ2-1; TRBD2 aligns across 9 bases. This CDR3 spans 14 amino acids. The V gene's germline CDR1 is SNHLY and CDR2 FYNNEI. Trimming removed 8 bases from V and 4 bases from J; junction bases left unmatched: 6.